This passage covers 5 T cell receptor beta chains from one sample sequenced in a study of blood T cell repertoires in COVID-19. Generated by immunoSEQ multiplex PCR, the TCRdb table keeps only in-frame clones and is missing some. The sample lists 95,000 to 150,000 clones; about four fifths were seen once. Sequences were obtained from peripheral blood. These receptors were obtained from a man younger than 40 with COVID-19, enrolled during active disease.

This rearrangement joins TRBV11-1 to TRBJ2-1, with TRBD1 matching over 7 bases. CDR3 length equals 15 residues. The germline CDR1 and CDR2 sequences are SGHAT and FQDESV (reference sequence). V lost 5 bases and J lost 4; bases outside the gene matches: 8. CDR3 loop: CASSHYRGQYNEQFF. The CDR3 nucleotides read TGTGCCAGCAGCCACTATCGGGGACAGTACAATGAGCAGTTCTTC.

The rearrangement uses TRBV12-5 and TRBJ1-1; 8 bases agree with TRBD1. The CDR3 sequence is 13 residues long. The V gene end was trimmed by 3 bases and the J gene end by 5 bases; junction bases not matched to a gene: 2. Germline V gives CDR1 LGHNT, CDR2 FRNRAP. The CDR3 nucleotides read TGTGCTAGTGGTTTAGACAGGGGTACTGAAGCTTTCTTT. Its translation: CASGLDRGTEAFF.

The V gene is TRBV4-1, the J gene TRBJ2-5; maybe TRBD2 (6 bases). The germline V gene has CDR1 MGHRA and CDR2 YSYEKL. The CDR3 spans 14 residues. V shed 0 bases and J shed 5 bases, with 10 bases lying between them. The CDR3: CASSQELAAETQYF. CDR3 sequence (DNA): TGCGCCAGCAGCCAAGAGTTAGCGGCCGAGACCCAGTACTTC.

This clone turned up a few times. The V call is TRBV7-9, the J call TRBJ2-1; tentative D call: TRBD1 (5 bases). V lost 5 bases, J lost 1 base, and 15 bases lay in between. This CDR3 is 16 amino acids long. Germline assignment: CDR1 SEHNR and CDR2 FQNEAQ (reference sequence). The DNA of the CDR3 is TGTGCCAGCAGCGACAGCATTCGTGGGTCCTACAATGAGCAGTTCTTC. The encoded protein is CASSDSIRGSYNEQFF.

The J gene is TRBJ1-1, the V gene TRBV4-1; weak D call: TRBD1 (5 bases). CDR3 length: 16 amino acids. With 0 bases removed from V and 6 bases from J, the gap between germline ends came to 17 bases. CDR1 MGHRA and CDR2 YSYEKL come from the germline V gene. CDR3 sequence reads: CASSQDLREGRPEAFF. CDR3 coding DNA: TGCGCCAGCAGCCAAGATCTCAGGGAAGGGAGGCCTGAAGCTTTCTTT.